The clone carrying this T cell receptor (beta chain) was detected only a few times. What it recognizes is unknown. These data belong to a study of identical twins. In TCRdb, the 5' RACE reads were re-called with MiXCR into one record per CDR3 protein. The sample has 250,000 to 350,000 distinct CDR3 sequences, about 8.9% seen once; the top ten hold less than 2.5%. General study findings and limits: Those out-of-frame alpha sequences shared by twins showed an excess of low generation probability. Weaker excess sharing between twins was seen in beta out-of-frame sequences.

The V segment lost 6 bases and the J segment 8 bases; nucleotides outside the gene matches: 10. CDR1 and CDR2 (germline): SGHTA, FQGNSA. The CDR3 sequence is 13 residues long. The same data also contributed to another study, on yellow fever vaccine responses in identical twins. In that study: Twins showed a vaccine T cell response that reportedly seemed partly convergent, partly personalized.

Sequencing input: memory (CD45RO+) T cells sorted from blood. The gene calls are TRBV7-2 and TRBJ2-7; 7 nucleotides match TRBD2. The sequence derives from a woman aged 18 to 35 in good health. CDR3 nucleotides: TGTGCCAGCAGTGAAGGGACTAACCGTAAGCAGTACTTC. The encoded protein is CASSEGTNRKQYF.